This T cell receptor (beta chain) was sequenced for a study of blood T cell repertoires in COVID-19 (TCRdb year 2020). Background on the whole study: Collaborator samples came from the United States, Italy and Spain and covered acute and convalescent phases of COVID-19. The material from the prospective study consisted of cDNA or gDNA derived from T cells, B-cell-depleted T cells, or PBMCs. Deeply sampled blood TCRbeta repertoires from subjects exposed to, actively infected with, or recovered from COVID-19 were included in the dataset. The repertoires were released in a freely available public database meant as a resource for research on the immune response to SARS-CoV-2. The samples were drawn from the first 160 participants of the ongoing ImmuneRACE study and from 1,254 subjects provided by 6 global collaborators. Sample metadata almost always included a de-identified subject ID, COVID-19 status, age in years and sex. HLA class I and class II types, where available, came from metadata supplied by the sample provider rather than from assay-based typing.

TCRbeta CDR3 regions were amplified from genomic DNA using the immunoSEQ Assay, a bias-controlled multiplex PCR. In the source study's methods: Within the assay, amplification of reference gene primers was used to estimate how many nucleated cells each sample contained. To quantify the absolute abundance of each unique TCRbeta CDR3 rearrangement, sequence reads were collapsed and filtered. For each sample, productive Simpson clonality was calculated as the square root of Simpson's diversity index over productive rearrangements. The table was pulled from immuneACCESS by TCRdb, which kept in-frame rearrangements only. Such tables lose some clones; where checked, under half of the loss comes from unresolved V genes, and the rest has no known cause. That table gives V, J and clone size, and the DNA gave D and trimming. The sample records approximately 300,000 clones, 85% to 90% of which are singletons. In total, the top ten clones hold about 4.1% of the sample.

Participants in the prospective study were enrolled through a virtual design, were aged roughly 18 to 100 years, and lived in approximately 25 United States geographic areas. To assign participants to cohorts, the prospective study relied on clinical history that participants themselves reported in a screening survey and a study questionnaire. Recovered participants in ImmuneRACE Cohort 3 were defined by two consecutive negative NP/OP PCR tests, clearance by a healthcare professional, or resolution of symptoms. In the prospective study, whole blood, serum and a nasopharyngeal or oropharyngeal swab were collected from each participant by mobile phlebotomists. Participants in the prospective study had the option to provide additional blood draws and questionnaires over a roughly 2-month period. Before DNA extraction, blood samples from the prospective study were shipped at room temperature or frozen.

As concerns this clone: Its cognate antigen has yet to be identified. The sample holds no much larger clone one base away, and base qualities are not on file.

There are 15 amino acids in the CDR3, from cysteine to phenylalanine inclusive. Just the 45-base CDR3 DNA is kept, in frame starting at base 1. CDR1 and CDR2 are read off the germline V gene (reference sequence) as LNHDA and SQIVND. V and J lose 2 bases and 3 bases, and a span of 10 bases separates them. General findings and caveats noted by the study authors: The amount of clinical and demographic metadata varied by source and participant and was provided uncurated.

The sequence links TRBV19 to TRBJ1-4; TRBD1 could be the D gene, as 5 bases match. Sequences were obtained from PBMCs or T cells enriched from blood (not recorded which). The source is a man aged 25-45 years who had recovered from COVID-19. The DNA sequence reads TGTGCCAGTAGTATAACAGGTCGTCCTAATGAAAAACTGTTTTTT. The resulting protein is CASSITGRPNEKLFF.